The 7 T cell receptor beta chains in this list originate from one sample, sequenced in a study of T-cell memory formation after mild COVID-19. TCRdb used MiXCR to reprocess the 5' RACE reads, holding one entry per CDR3 protein. The table lists tens of thousands of distinct CDR3 sequences, 20% to 30% of them singletons, with roughly 40% in the top ten. The sample consisted of PBMCs or a T cell subset sorted from them (not recorded which). The receptors were gathered from a man between 18 and 35 years old who had mild COVID-19 (a few samples of this study predate the infection). Cell type and time point are not known.

The sample holds a few counts of this clonotype. This chain uses TRBV7-9 with TRBJ2-5; no definite D call. Deletions cut 4 bases from V and 5 bases from J, with 2 bases between. The CDR3 covers 10 residues. Per germline, CDR1 SEHNR and CDR2 FQNEAQ (reference sequence). The DNA of the CDR3 is TGTGCCAGCAGCTCCGAGACCCAGTACTTC. Amino acid sequence: CASSSETQYF.

This clonotype was detected a few times. CDR3 nucleotides: TGTGCCAGCAGTGAATCGACCGGGGAGCTGTTTTTT. Amino acid sequence: CASSESTGELFF. The J gene is TRBJ2-2, the V gene TRBV12-3 or TRBV12-4; D not resolved. The CDR3 sequence is 12 residues long. The V end was cut by 5 bases, the J end by 5 bases, with 6 bases between.

The J gene is TRBJ2-5, the V gene TRBV5-5; D might be TRBD2 (6 bases). Germline CDR1 reads SGHKS; CDR2 reads YYEKEE (reference sequence). Trimming removed 3 bases at V and 2 bases at J, with 11 bases between. CDR3 length: 14 amino acids. CDR3 coding DNA: TGTGCCAGCAGCTGGCTAGGAGGGCAAGAGACCCAGTACTTC. As protein: CASSWLGGQETQYF.

Only a few counts were recorded for this clonotype. This rearrangement joins TRBV7-2 to TRBJ1-5; D gene ambiguous. Looked up from germline, CDR1 is SGHTA and CDR2 is FQGNSA. The CDR3 consists of 15 residues. Trimming took off 1 base at V and 3 bases at J, with 10 bases between the two ends. The CDR3 is CASSLERGINQPQHF. The CDR3 coding sequence is TGTGCCAGCAGCTTAGAGCGGGGAATCAATCAGCCCCAGCATTTT.

CDR3 DNA: TGTGCCAGCAGCTTAGGCGGATTTGACGCTTTCTTT. It specifies CASSLGGFDAFF. V is TRBV7-2 and J is TRBJ1-1; D is unclear. The CDR3 loop spans 12 amino acids. Between the trimmed V and J ends, which lost 1 base and 11 bases, there was a span of 11 bases. Per the germline V gene, CDR1 is SGHTA and CDR2 is FQGNSA.

This clonotype was seen a few times. This sequence joins TRBV15 and TRBJ2-1, with D possibly being TRBD2 (5 bases). With 4 bases removed from V and 6 bases from J, the gap between germline ends came to 10 bases. The CDR3 contains 13 residues. Germline lookup yields CDR1 LNHNV and CDR2 YYDKDF (reference sequence). The CDR3 DNA follows: TGTGCCACCAGCATACCGGGATTCAATGAGCAGTTCTTC. This sequence encodes CATSIPGFNEQFF.

This chain joins TRBV6-2 or TRBV6-3 and TRBJ1-2; possible D gene TRBD1, 5 bases. Between the trimmed V and J ends, which lost 6 bases and 8 bases, there was a span of 10 bases. Germline V gene data show CDR1 as MNHEY and CDR2 as SVGEGT. This CDR3 has 11 residues. CDR3 protein: CASSRETGYTF. The DNA for the CDR3 is TGTGCCAGCAGCAGGGAAACGGGCTACACCTTC.